These T cell receptor beta chains were read from a single sample in a study of cytomegalovirus exposure and HLA in healthy donors. Produced via immunoSEQ multiplex PCR; TCRdb's table is partial and in-frame only. The top ten hold around 2.5% of the sample, which has around 150,000 clones, approximately 80% seen once. The sample consisted of PBMCs. All receptors come from a middle-aged woman in good health and CMV-seropositive. CDR3s include the opening cysteine and the closing phenylalanine or tryptophan. Fields, in order: J gene, clone size, D gene, V gene, CDR3 protein, CDR3 DNA. A D gene is named only where the DNA matches it firmly. Clone size appears in some rows only: once, few, many, or a class for an expanded clone.

TRBJ2-2 | - | TRBD2 | TRBV5-1 | CASSSRLAGGELFF | TGCGCCAGCAGCTCTCGACTAGCGGGGGGGGAGCTGTTTTTT
TRBJ2-1 | once | - | TRBV9 | CASSVGYNEQFF | TGTGCCAGCAGCGTCGGTTACAATGAGCAGTTCTTC
TRBJ2-5 | - | - | TRBV15 | CATSRGNGQGETQYF | TGTGCCACCAGCAGAGGCAATGGGCAGGGAGAGACCCAGTACTTC
TRBJ2-5 | - | TRBD2 | TRBV9 | CASSVGSGSFQETQYF | TGTGCCAGCAGCGTAGGTAGCGGGAGCTTCCAAGAGACCCAGTACTTC
TRBJ2-2 | once | - | TRBV12-5 | CASGPSPSGTGELFF | TGTGCTAGTGGTCCATCCCCCTCAGGAACCGGGGAGCTGTTTTTT
TRBJ2-1 | - | TRBD1 | TRBV28 | CASSSGTGPYNEQFF | TGTGCCAGCAGTTCCGGGACAGGCCCCTACAATGAGCAGTTCTTC
TRBJ2-7 | few | TRBD2 | TRBV5-5 | CASSSSAGGPLYEQYF | TGTGCCAGCAGCTCTTCTGCGGGAGGGCCCCTCTACGAGCAGTACTTC
TRBJ2-1 | - | TRBD1 | TRBV9 | CASSVGAGGSNEQFF | TGTGCCAGCAGCGTCGGGGCAGGGGGCAGCAATGAGCAGTTCTTC
TRBJ2-1 | once | TRBD2 | TRBV10-3 | CAISAQASGGLNEQFF | TGTGCCATCAGCGCCCAAGCTAGCGGGGGGCTGAATGAGCAGTTCTTC
TRBJ1-4 | once | TRBD1 | TRBV5-1 | CASSLGTATNEKLFF | TGCGCCAGCAGCCTAGGGACAGCAACTAATGAAAAACTGTTTTTT
TRBJ2-7 | - | TRBD2 | TRBV4-2 | CASSQDSSGGFYEQYF | TGTGCCAGCAGCCAAGATAGCAGCGGGGGTTTCTACGAGCAGTACTTC
TRBJ2-7 | once | - | TRBV29-1 | CSVAGDSYEQYF | TGCAGCGTCGCAGGGGACTCCTACGAGCAGTACTTC
TRBJ2-2 | - | TRBD2 | TRBV11-3 | CASSFGGRASGELFF | TGTGCCAGCAGCTTCGGCGGGAGGGCCTCCGGGGAGCTGTTTTTT
TRBJ2-1 | once | - | TRBV4-3 | CASSPDGLSYNEQFF | TGCGCCAGCAGCCCAGACGGACTATCCTACAATGAGCAGTTCTTC
TRBJ2-3 | - | - | TRBV6-5 | CASSSPTRRTDTQYF | TGTGCCAGCAGCTCCCCGACTCGTCGCACAGATACGCAGTATTTT
TRBJ1-5 | - | - | TRBV4-2 | CASSPTLAQGQAEGQPQHF | TGTGCCAGCAGCCCTACGTTAGCCCAGGGGCAGGCAGAGGGACAGCCCCAGCATTTT
TRBJ2-3 | - | TRBD1 | TRBV2 | CASSYQGQGADTQYF | TGTGCCAGCAGTTACCAGGGTCAGGGGGCAGATACGCAGTATTTT
TRBJ2-4 | - | TRBD2 | TRBV7-9 | CASSPQLAGGKNIQYF | TGTGCCAGCAGCCCTCAACTAGCGGGGGGGAAAAACATTCAGTACTTC
TRBJ2-7 | - | - | TRBV19 | CASSIATGAGVWQYF | TGTGCCAGTAGTATAGCTACCGGTGCAGGGGTCTGGCAGTACTTC
TRBJ2-2 | - | - | TRBV18 | CASSPLGAPSGELFF | TGTGCCAGCTCACCTCTAGGGGCCCCCTCCGGGGAGCTGTTTTTT
TRBJ1-1 | - | TRBD1 | TRBV29-1 | CSAGQGNTEAFF | TGCAGCGCGGGACAGGGGAACACTGAAGCTTTCTTT
TRBJ2-5 | - | - | TRBV30 | CAWTRGSGIQETQYF | TGTGCCTGGACGCGAGGTTCGGGGATCCAAGAGACCCAGTACTTC